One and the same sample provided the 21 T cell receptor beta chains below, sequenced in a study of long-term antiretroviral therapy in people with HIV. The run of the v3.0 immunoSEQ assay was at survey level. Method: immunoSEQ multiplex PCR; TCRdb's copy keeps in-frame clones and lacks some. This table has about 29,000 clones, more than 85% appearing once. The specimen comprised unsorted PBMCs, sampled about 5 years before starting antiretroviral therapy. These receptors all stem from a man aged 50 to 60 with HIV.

The CDR3 nucleotides are TGTGCCAGCAGCTTTCCCAAAAACACAACTAATGAAAAACTGTTTTTT. This translates into CASSFPKNTTNEKLFF. The rearrangement joins TRBV7-9 to TRBJ1-4; D remains unclear. CDR3 length: 16 amino acids. CDR1 is SEHNR and CDR2 is FQNEAQ in the germline V gene (reference sequence). Trimming took 3 bases from V and 0 from J, leaving 11 bases between them.

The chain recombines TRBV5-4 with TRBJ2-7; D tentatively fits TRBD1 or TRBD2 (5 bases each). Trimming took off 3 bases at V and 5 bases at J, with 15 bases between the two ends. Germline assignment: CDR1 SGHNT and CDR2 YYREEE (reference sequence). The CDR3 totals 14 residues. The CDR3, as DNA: TGTGCCAGCAGCTCGGGACCTCCTGGGGACGAGCAGTACTTC. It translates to CASSSGPPGDEQYF.

This CDR3 is CASSLDRGLDTQYF. The CDR3 region has the DNA TGTGCCAGCAGCTTGGACAGGGGGCTTGATACGCAGTATTTT. The rearrangement joins TRBV5-4 to TRBJ2-3, with 9 bases aligning to TRBD1. The junction had 2 bases not matched to a gene; V was cut back by 0 bases and J by 6 bases. Germline CDR1 reads SGHNT; CDR2 reads YYREEE (reference sequence). The CDR3 runs 14 residues.

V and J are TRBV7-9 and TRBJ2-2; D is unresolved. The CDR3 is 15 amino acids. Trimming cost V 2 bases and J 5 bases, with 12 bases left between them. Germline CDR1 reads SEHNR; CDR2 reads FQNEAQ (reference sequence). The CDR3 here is CASSLWSKRTGELFF. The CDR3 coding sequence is TGTGCCAGCAGCTTATGGAGTAAAAGAACCGGGGAGCTGTTTTTT.

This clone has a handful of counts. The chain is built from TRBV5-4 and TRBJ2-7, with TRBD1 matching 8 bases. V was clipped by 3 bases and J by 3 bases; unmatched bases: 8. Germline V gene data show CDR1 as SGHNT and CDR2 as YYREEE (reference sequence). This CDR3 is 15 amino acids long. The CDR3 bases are TGTGCCAGCAGCTGGGCAGGGGGCGTCGGCTACGAGCAGTACTTC. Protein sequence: CASSWAGGVGYEQYF.

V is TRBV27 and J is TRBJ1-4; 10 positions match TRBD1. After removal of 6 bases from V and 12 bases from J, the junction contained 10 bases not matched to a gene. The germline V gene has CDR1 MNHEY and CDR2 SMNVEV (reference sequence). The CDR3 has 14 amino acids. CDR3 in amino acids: CASSRDRGDRELFF. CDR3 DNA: TGTGCCAGCAGCCGGGACAGGGGAGATCGGGAACTGTTTTTT.

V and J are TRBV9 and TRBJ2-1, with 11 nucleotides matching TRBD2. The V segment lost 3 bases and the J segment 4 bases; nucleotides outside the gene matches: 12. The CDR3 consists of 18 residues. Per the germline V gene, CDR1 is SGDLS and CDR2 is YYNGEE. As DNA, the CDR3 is TGTGCCAGCAGCGCTCCTGGGCTAGCGGGAGGTCTATACAATGAGCAGTTCTTC. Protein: CASSAPGLAGGLYNEQFF.

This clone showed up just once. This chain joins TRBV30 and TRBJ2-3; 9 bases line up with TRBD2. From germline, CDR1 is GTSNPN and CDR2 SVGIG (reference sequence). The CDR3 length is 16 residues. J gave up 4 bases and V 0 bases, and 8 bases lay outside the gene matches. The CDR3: CAWSVGLAGIPDTQYF. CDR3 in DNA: TGTGCCTGGAGTGTAGGTCTAGCGGGGATCCCAGATACGCAGTATTTT.

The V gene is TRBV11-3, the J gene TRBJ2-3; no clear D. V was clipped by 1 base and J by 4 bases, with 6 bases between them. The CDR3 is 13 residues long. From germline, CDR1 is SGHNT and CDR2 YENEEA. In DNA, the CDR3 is TGTGCCAGCAGCTTAGGGGCTGCAGATACGCAGTATTTT. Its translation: CASSLGAADTQYF. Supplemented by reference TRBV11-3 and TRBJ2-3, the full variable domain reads EAGVVQSPRYKIIEKKQPVAFWCNPISGHNTLYWYLQNLGQGPELLIRYENEEAVDDSQLPKDRFSAERLKGVDSTLKIQPAELGDSAVYLCASSLGAADTQYFGPGTRLTVL.

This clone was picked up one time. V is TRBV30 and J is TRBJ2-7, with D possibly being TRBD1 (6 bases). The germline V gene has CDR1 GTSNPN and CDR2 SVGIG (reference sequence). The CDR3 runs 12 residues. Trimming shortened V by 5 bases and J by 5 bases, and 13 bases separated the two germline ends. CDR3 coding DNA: TGTGCCTGGGTGGTGGGGGCCCACGAGCAGTACTTC. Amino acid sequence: CAWVVGAHEQYF.

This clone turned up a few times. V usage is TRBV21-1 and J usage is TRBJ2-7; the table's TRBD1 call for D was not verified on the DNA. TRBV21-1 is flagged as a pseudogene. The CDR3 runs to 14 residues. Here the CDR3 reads CASAAQGNNREQYF. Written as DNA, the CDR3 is TGTGCCAGCGCAGCACAGGGAAACAACCGCGAGCAGTACTTC.

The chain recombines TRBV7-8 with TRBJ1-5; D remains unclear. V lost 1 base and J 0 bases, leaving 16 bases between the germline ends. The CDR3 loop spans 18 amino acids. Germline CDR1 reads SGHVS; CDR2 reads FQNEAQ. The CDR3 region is CASSLEFWTSISNQPQHF. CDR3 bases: TGTGCCAGCAGCTTAGAGTTCTGGACTTCGATTAGCAATCAGCCCCAGCATTTT.

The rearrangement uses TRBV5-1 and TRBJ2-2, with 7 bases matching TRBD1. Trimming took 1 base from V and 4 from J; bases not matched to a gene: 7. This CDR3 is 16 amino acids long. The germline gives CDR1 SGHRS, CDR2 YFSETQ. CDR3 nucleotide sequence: TGCGCCAGCAGCTTGAGGGCGACAGGGAGCACCGGGGAGCTGTTTTTT. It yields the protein CASSLRATGSTGELFF.

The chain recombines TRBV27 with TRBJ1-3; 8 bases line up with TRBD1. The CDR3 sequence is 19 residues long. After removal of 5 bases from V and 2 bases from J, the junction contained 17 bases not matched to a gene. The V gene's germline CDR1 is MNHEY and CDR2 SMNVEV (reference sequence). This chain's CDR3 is CASSPTGTGWLRAGNTIYF. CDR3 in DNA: TGTGCCAGCAGTCCGACCGGGACAGGCTGGCTTAGGGCTGGAAACACCATATATTTT.

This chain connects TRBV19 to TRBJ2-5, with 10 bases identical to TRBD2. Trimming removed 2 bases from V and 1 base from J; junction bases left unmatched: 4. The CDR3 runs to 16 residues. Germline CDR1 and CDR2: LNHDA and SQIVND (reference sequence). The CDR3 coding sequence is TGTGCCAGTAGTATAAGGCCTAGCGGGGGCCAAGAGACCCAGTACTTC. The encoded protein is CASSIRPSGGQETQYF.

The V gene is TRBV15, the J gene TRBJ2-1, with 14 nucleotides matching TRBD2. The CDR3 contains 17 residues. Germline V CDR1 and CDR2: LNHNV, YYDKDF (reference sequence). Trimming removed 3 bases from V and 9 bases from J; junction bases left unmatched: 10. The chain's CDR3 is CATSSDRLAGGLGEQFF. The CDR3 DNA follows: TGTGCCACCAGCAGTGACCGACTAGCGGGAGGGCTGGGTGAGCAGTTCTTC.

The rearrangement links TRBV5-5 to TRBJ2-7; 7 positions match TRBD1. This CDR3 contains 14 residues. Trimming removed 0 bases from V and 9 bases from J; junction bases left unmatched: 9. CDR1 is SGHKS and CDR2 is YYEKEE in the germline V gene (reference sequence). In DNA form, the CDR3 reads TGTGCCAGCAGCTTGGGACAGGGTAGTACTGGGCAGTACTTC. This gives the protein CASSLGQGSTGQYF.

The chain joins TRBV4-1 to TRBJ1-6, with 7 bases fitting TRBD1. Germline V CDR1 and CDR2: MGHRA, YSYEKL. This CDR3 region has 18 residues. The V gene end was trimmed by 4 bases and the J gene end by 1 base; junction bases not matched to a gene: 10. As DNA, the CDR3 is TGCGCCAGCAGCCGACTTCTTGACAGGGAGTCCTATAATTCACCCCTCCACTTT. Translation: CASSRLLDRESYNSPLHF.

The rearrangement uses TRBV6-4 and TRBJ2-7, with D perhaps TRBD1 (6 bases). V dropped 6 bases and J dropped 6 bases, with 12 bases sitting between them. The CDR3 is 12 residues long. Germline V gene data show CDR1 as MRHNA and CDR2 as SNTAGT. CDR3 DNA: TGTGCCAGCAGACCCAAGGACAGCGAGCAGTACTTC. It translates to CASRPKDSEQYF.

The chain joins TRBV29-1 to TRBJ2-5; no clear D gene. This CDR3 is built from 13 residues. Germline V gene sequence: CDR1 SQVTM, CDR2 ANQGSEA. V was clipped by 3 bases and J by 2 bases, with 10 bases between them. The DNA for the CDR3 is TGCAGCGTTGAGGTTGTGTTACAAGAGACCCAGTACTTC. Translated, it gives CSVEVVLQETQYF.

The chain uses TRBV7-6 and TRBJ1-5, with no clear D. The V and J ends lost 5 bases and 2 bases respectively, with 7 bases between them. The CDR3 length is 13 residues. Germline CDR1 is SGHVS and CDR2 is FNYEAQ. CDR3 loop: CASSGGGNQPQHF. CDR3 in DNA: TGTGCCAGCAGCGGCGGGGGCAATCAGCCCCAGCATTTT.